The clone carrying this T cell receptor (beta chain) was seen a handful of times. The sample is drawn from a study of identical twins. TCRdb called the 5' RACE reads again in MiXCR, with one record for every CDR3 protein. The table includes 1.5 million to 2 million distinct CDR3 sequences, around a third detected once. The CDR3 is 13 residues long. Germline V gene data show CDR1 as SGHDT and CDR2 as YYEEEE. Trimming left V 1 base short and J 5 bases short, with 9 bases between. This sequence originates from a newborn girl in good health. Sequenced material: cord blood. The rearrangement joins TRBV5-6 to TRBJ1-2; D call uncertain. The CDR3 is CASSLFSPYGYTF. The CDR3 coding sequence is TGTGCCAGCAGCTTGTTCTCCCCATATGGCTACACCTTC. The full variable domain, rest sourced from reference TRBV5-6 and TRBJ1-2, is DAGVTQSPTHLIKTRGQQVTLRCSPKSGHDTVSWYQQALGQGPQFIFQYYEEEERQRGNFPDRFSGHQFPNYSSELNVNALLLGDSALYLCASSLFSPYGYTFGSGTRLTVV.